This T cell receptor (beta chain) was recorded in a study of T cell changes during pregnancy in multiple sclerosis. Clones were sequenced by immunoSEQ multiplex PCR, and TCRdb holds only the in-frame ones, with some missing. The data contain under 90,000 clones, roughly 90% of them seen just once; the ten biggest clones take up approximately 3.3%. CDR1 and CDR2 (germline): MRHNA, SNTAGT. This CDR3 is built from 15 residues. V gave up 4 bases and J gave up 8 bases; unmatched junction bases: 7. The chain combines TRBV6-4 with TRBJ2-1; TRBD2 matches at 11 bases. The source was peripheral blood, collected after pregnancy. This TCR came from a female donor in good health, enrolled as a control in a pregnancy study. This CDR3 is CASSVRLAGRDEQFF. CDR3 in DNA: TGTGCCAGCAGTGTCCGACTAGCGGGGAGGGATGAGCAGTTCTTC.